This T cell receptor (beta chain) originates from a study of a mutant IDH1 vaccine in newly diagnosed glioma. As for the study in general: The treated group averaged around 40 years old and was about 60% male, approximately 40% female. Before enrollment, the patients had been treated with radiotherapy alone, temozolomide alone, or both together. Most of them had received both.

The V gene's germline CDR1 is SGHDT and CDR2 YYEEEE. V lost 5 bases, J lost 3 bases, and 8 bases lay in between. The CDR3 consists of 12 residues. Profiled with immunoSEQ multiplex PCR; TCRdb holds only in-frame clones, not every one. There are more than 25,000 clones in the sample; about 85% occur only once, and 2.5% to 3.5% lies in the top ten. Time point here: week 5, during vaccination. Topical imiquimod was applied with each vaccine dose, which held 300 ug of mutant IDH1 20-mer peptide. With respect to this clone: Its specificity is unknown.

The starting material was peripheral blood mononuclear cells (PBMCs), obtained from a glioma patient whose treatment included an IDH1 peptide vaccine. This TCR was sampled from a woman aged 40-49 years with glioma. Some clones in this sample may be carry-over from other donors' samples. V gene TRBV5-6 combines with J gene TRBJ2-5, with TRBD2 as a possible D gene (5 bases). DNA for the CDR3: TGTGCCAGCAGATGGGGAGAAGAGACCCAGTACTTC. It encodes CASRWGEETQYF.